Sequencing of this T cell receptor beta chain was carried out in a study of blood T cells in healthy people across ages. This clonotype was seen a few times. Its antigen is not known. Primed by a sample-barcoded 5' primer and a J-beta primer mix, a second PCR proceeded for 7 to 11 cycles. From the 5' RACE reads, TCRdb called clonotypes with MiXCR, one entry per CDR3 protein. The sample records 700,000 or so distinct CDR3 sequences, about 43% being singletons. In each sample, at least 6 million PBMCs were isolated. Broader study findings: It was held that the diversity estimates obtained from one million T cells were underestimates. The long-lived group displayed more naive CD4+ cells, plus higher diversity, than the aged donors did. Higher naive T cell percentage went strongly together with higher TCR beta diversity.

The CDR3 loop spans 13 amino acids. The V end was cut by 2 bases, the J end by 9 bases, with 11 bases between. CDR1 and CDR2 (germline): MNHEY, SVGEGT. The sequencing sample was made of blood. The source of this sequence is an elderly man in good health. The chain employs TRBV6-2 or TRBV6-3 and TRBJ2-4, with D perhaps TRBD2 (6 bases). DNA for the CDR3: TGTGCCAGCAGTTACCGAGTGGGGGGCATTCAGTACTTC. Protein: CASSYRVGGIQYF.